The rows below give T cell receptor beta chains drawn from one sample of a study of regulatory T cells in long-lasting Graves disease. Each CDR3 protein gets one entry after TCRdb re-called the multiplex PCR reads with MiXCR. The sample contains 400,000 to 550,000 distinct CDR3 sequences, about 15% of which appear only once. These data also formed part of another study, on T cells in Graves' hyperthyroidism and ophthalmopathy.

This sample comprised peripheral blood mononuclear cells (PBMCs), obtained at new diagnosis, from a patient treated with antithyroid drugs. These TCRs come from a woman aged 30 to 39 with Graves disease. CDR3s include the opening cysteine and the closing phenylalanine or tryptophan. A D gene is named only where the DNA matches it firmly. Clone sizes are given selectively: once, few, many, or a class where the clone is expanded.

clone_size,v_call,d_call,j_call,cdr3_nt,cdr3_aa
many,TRBV6-1,TRBD1,TRBJ1-1,TGTGCCAGCACCCAGGGGGGTTCCAACACTGAAGCTTTCTTT,CASTQGGSNTEAFF
-,TRBV27,TRBD2,TRBJ2-2,TGTGCCAGCAGTCTCACTAGCGGGATAGCAGCCGGGAAGCTGTTTTTT,CASSLTSGIAAGKLFF
-,TRBV27,TRBD2,TRBJ2-5,TGTGCCAGCACCAAAATAGCGGGAGAAGAGACCCAGTACTTC,CASTKIAGEETQYF
-,TRBV3-1,-,TRBJ2-7,TGTGCCAGCAGCCAGATAGGATCCGAGCAGTACTTC,CASSQIGSEQYF
few,TRBV20-1,TRBD2,TRBJ2-7,TGCAGTGCTAGTAACCTAGCGGGTGTCTACGAGCAGTACTTC,CSASNLAGVYEQYF
few,TRBV4-2,-,TRBJ2-2,TGTGCCAGCAGCCATAGCGTGGTTGATACCACGAACACCGGGGAGCTGTTTTTT,CASSHSVVDTTNTGELFF
few,TRBV4-1,-,TRBJ2-7,TGCGCCAGCAGCCAAGAGACTAGCTACGAGCAGTACTTC,CASSQETSYEQYF
-,TRBV28,TRBD2,TRBJ2-7,TGTGCCAGCATCCCCGCCGGGACTAGCCCCCACGAGCAGTACTTC,CASIPAGTSPHEQYF
many,TRBV6-9,TRBD2,TRBJ2-1,TGTGCCAGCAGATATCTAGCGGGAGATTTTAATGAGCAGTTCTTC,CASRYLAGDFNEQFF
many,TRBV27,-,TRBJ2-2,TGTGCCAGCAGTCCGAATGGACTTGCCGGGGAGCTGTTTTTT,CASSPNGLAGELFF
many,TRBV11-2,TRBD2,TRBJ2-1,TGTGCCAGCAGCGCGCTAGCGGAATACAATGAGCAGTTCTTC,CASSALAEYNEQFF
-,TRBV28,TRBD1,TRBJ1-2,TGTGCCAGCAGAACCTCGGGACAGGGGGCTCACTATGGCTACACCTTC,CASRTSGQGAHYGYTF